This is a list of T cell receptor beta chains from one sample in a study of cytomegalovirus exposure and HLA in healthy donors. Only in-frame clones appear in the TCRdb table, and some are missing; sequencing was by immunoSEQ multiplex PCR. The table records about 210,000 clones, approximately 80% of them present only once. Sequencing used PBMCs. The receptors stem from a woman aged 45 to 65 in good health and CMV-seropositive. Each CDR3 is given with its conserved first and last residue. The order of the fields is J gene, D gene, V gene, CDR3 protein. The D gene is left open where the match is weak.

>TRBJ2-3|TRBD1|TRBV9
CASSVGQASTDTQYF
>TRBJ1-3|NA|TRBV6-1
CASSVGFGNTIYF
>TRBJ2-1|TRBD2|TRBV29-1
CSVRPVRGGNNEQFF
>TRBJ2-2|TRBD2|TRBV6-5
CASSGLALNTGELFF
>TRBJ1-5|NA|TRBV19
CASSIYQGIGEPQHF
>TRBJ2-5|TRBD2|TRBV19
CASSIGGTRVETQYF
>TRBJ2-7|NA|TRBV5-1
CASSFYPGGVHLRSYEQYF
>TRBJ1-3|TRBD1|TRBV7-2
CASSTRGTGGNTIYF
>TRBJ1-4|NA|TRBV19
CASSISPNEKLFF
>TRBJ2-7|NA|TRBV7-9
CSSSLWSLGRGRVYEQYF
>TRBJ2-3|TRBD2|TRBV9
CASSAGLAGGDDTQYF
>TRBJ2-1|TRBD1|TRBV7-2
CASSFRSWTGDNEQFF
>TRBJ1-1|NA|TRBV29-1
CSVGDRLNTEAFF
>TRBJ1-6|NA|TRBV28
CASGSSYNSPLHF
>TRBJ2-3|NA|TRBV5-1
CASSLEGDHNTDTQYF
>TRBJ1-2|NA|TRBV6-5
CASSYAGFGYTF
>TRBJ1-5|TRBD1|TRBV5-8
CASSRGTASNQPQHF
>TRBJ1-5|NA|TRBV28
CASSYTGGSNQPQHF
>TRBJ1-1|TRBD1|TRBV7-9
CASSLAVGQGTEAFF
>TRBJ2-7|NA|TRBV29-1
CSGWELSTDEQYF
>TRBJ2-7|NA|TRBV7-9
CASSLLTSAGYEQYF
>TRBJ2-2|TRBD1|TRBV4-1
CASSQADRDTGELFF
>TRBJ1-2|NA|TRBV29-1
CSVEAVLYGYTF
>TRBJ1-2|NA|TRBV2
CARGGGRNYGYTF
>TRBJ1-2|NA|TRBV28
CASTFLGYGYTF
>TRBJ2-5|TRBD1|TRBV18
CASSPRTGVEETQYF
>TRBJ2-7|NA|TRBV15
CATSRVAGNPYEQYF
>TRBJ2-1|NA|TRBV5-1
CASRYFGGSAYEQFF
>TRBJ2-5|TRBD2|TRBV19
CASSNPLDSGGVQETQYF
>TRBJ1-3|NA|TRBV15
CATSRDFGGAISGNTIYF
>TRBJ1-2|NA|TRBV19
CASSKGVPYGYTF
>TRBJ1-2|TRBD1|TRBV2
CASRTTTGSVGYTF
>TRBJ2-7|TRBD2|TRBV28
CASSPQRAGVSYEQYF
>TRBJ1-3|TRBD1|TRBV30
CASYGTGTGNTIYF
>TRBJ2-5|NA|TRBV4-1
CASSQDGPKGFGETQYF
>TRBJ1-6|TRBD1|TRBV5-4
CASSLGDREGNSPLHF
>NA|TRBD2|TRBV5-1
CASSLVERGGYEQYF
>TRBJ2-1|TRBD1|TRBV5-1
CASSFRTGDNEQFF
>TRBJ2-1|NA|TRBV5-1
CASSLRPTNNEQFF
>TRBJ1-6|NA|TRBV10-1
CASSGPRPGPLHF
>TRBJ2-5|NA|TRBV28
CASSRQTYQETQYF
>TRBJ1-6|NA|TRBV9
CASSTQQGLGSPLHF
>TRBJ1-1|NA|TRBV29-1
CSVREDTEAFF
>TRBJ2-5|NA|TRBV29-1
CSVVGASETQYF
>TRBJ2-7|NA|TRBV29-1
CSVEGFRTGSYEQYF
>TRBJ2-5|NA|TRBV7-8
CASSPGQYREQYF
>TRBJ1-2|NA|TRBV27
CASSTRDSGRGGYTF
>TRBJ2-7|NA|TRBV5-1
CASSPDSFYEQYF
>TRBJ2-7|TRBD1|TRBV28
CASSSPGQGDGEQYF
>TRBJ1-3|TRBD1|TRBV5-1
CASSVQGASGNTIYF
>TRBJ1-2|NA|TRBV2
CASSERQEGGYTF
>TRBJ2-7|TRBD2|TRBV5-1
CASRPGGLAGTSYEQYF
>TRBJ1-1|TRBD1|TRBV30
CAWTARQGDGITEAFF
>TRBJ1-2|NA|TRBV5-1
CASSLEGRVGYGYTF
>TRBJ2-7|NA|TRBV5-1
CASSWGTGDYEQYF
>TRBJ1-1|TRBD1|TRBV11-2
CASTWDRENTEAFF
>TRBJ1-2|TRBD1|TRBV7-9
CASSSLKGARAQGVNTF
>TRBJ1-1|TRBD1|TRBV29-1
CSAGGGTEAFF